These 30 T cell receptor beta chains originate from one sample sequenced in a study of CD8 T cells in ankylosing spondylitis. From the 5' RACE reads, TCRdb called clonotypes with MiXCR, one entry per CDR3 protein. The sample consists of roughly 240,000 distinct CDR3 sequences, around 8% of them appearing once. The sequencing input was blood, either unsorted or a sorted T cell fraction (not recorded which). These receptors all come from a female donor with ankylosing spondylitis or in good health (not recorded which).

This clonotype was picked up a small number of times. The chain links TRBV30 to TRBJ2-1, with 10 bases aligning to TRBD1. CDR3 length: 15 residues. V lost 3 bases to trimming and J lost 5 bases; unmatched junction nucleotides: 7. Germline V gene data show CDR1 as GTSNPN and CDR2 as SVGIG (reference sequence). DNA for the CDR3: TGTGCCTGGAGCACTGGACAGGGGGGGAACAATGAGCAGTTCTTC. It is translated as CAWSTGQGGNNEQFF.

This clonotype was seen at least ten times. The CDR3 DNA follows: TGTGCCAGCAGCCCTGGCGGGGGGTTCGGAAACATTCAGTACTTC. Protein: CASSPGGGFGNIQYF. This rearrangement joins TRBV3-1 to TRBJ2-4, with 8 bases identical to TRBD2. CDR1 is LGHDT, CDR2 YNNKEL, per germline (reference sequence). The CDR3 is made up of 15 amino acids. Trimming cost V 4 bases and J 6 bases; bases outside gene matches: 8.

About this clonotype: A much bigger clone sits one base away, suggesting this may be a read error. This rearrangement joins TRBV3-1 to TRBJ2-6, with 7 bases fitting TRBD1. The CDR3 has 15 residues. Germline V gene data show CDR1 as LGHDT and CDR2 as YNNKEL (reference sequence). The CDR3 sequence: CASCQATGGANVLTF. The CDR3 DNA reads TGTGCCAGCTGCCAAGCGACAGGGGGGGCCAACGTCCTGACTTTC. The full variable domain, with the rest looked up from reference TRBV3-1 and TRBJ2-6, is DTAVSQTPKYLVTQMGNDKSIKCEQNLGHDTMYWYKQDSKKFLKIMFSYNNKELIINETVPNRFSPKSPDKAHLNLHINSLELGDSAVYFCASCQATGGANVLTFGAGSRLTVL.

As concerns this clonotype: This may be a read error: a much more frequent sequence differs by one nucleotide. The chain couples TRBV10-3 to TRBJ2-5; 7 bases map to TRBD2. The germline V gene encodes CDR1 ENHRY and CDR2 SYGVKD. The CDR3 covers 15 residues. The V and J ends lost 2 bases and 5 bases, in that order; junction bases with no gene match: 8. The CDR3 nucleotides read TGTGCCATCAGTGAGCACCGGGGGGATACGGAGACCCAGTACTTC. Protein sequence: CAISEHRGDTETQYF.

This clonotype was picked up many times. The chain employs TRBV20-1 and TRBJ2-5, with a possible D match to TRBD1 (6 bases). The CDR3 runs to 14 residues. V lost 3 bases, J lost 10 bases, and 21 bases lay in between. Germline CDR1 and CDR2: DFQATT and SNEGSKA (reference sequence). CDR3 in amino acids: CSARADTFKQGQYF. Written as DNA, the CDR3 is TGCAGTGCTAGGGCGGACACGTTTAAACAGGGCCAGTACTTC.

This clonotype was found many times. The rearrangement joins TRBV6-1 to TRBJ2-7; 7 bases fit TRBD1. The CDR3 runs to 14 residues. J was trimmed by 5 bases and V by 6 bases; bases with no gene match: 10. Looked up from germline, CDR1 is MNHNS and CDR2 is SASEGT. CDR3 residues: CASRFTGEGDEQYF. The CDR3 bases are TGTGCCAGCAGGTTCACAGGGGAAGGCGACGAGCAGTACTTC.

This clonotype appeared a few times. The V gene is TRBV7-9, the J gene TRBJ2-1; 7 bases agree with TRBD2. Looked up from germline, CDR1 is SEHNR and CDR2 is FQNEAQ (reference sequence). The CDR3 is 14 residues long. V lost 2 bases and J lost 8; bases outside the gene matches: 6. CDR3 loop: CASSLRGSIYEQFF. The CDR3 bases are TGTGCCAGCAGCTTACGCGGGAGTATCTATGAGCAGTTCTTC.

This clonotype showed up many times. The CDR3 loop reads CAIRSPGVNGYTF. The CDR3 DNA follows: TGTGCCATCAGGTCCCCGGGTGTGAATGGCTACACCTTC. The V gene is TRBV10-3, the J gene TRBJ1-2, with D unclear. Trimming pared 6 bases from V and 6 bases from J, leaving 14 bases between. The CDR3 spans 13 residues. CDR1 ENHRY and CDR2 SYGVKD come from the germline V gene.

The CDR3 nucleotides read TGTGCCAGCAGTTTACGGGGACTTCATAGGGCAGATACGCAGTATTTT. It translates to CASSLRGLHRADTQYF. The chain employs TRBV12-3 or TRBV12-4 and TRBJ2-3; tentatively, D is TRBD2 (6 bases). V lost 2 bases and J lost 4, with 16 bases in between. This CDR3 is 16 amino acids long.

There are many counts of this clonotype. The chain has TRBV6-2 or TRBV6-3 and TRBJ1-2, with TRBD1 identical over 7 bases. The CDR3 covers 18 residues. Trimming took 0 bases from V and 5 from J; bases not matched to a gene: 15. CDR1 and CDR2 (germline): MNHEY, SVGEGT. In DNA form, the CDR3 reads TGTGCCAGCAGTTACTCGAAGGGACAGCCAAATCGCGATTATGGCTACACCTTC. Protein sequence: CASSYSKGQPNRDYGYTF.

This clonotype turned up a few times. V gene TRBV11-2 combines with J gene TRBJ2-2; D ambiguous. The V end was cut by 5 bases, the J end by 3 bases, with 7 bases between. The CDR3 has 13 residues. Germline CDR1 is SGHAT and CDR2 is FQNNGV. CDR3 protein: CASSRGYTGELFF. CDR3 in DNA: TGTGCCAGCAGCCGAGGATACACCGGGGAGCTGTTTTTT.

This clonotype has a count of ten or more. The CDR3 DNA is TGCAGTGCTAGTGTGAGGGGAGTTTATGGCTACACCTTC. It is translated as CSASVRGVYGYTF. The rearrangement joins TRBV20-1 to TRBJ1-2, with D possibly being TRBD1 (5 bases). The length of the CDR3 is 13 residues. V was clipped by 3 bases and J by 5 bases, with 13 bases between them. Germline assignment: CDR1 DFQATT and CDR2 SNEGSKA (reference sequence).

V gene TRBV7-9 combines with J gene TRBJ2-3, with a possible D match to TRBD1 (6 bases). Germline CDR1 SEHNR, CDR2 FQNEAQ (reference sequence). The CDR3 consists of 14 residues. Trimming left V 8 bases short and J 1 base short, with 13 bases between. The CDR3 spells CASVYRDGTDTQYF. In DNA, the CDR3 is TGTGCCAGCGTCTACAGGGATGGCACAGATACGCAGTATTTT.

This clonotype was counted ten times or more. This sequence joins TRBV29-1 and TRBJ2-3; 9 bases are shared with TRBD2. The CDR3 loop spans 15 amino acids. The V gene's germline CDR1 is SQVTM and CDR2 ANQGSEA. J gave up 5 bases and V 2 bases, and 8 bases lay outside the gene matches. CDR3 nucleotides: TGCAGCGTTGAATTCGCGGGAGGGCCGGAAGATACGCAGTATTTT. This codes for CSVEFAGGPEDTQYF.

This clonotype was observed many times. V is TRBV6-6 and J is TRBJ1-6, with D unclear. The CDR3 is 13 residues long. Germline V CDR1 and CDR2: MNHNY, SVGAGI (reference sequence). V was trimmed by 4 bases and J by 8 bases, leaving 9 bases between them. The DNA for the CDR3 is TGTGCCAGCAGTTCCAGTCTCCATTCACCCCTCCACTTT. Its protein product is CASSSSLHSPLHF.

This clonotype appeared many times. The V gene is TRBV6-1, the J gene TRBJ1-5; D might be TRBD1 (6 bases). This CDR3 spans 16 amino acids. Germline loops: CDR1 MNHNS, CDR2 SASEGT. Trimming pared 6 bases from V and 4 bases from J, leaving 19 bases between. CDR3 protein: CASRKEVQGLNQPQHF. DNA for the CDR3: TGTGCCAGCAGGAAAGAAGTACAGGGTCTTAATCAGCCCCAGCATTTT.

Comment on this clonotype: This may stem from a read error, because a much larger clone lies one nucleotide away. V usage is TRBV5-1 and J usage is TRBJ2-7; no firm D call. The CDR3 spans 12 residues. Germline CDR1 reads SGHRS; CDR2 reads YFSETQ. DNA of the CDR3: TGCGCCAGCAGCTTGAACCTACGAGAGCTGTACTTC. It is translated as CASSLNLRELYF.

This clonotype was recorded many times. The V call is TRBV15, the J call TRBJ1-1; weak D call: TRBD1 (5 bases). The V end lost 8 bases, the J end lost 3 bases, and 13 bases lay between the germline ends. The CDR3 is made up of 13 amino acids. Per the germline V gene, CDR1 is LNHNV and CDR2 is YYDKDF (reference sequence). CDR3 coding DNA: TGTGCCACCTGCGGACAAGCGGACACTGAAGCTTTCTTT. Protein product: CATCGQADTEAFF.

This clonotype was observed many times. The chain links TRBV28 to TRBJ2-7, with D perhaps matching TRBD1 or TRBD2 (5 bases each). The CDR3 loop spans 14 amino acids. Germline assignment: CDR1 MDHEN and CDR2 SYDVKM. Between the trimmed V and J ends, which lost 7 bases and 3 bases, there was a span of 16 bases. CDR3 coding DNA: TGTGCCAGCACTTCCCGAGCGAGGGGCTACGAGCAGTACTTC. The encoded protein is CASTSRARGYEQYF.

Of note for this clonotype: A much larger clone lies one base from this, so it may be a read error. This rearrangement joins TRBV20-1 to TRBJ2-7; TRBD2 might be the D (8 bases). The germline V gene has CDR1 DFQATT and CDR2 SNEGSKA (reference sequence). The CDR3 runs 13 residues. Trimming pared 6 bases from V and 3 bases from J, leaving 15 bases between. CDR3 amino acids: CSAPGGGFYEQYF. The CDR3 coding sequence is TGCAGTGCACCGGGAGGGGGCTTCTACGAGCAGTACTTC.

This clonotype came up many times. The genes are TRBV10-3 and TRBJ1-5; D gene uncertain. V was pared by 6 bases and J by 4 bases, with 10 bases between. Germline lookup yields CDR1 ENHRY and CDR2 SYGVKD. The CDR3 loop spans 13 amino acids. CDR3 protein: CAIRGDRNQPQHF. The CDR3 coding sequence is TGTGCCATCAGAGGCGACCGTAATCAGCCCCAGCATTTT.

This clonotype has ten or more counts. CDR3 nucleotide sequence: TGTGCCAGCAGTTTCGGGGGAGGGGGTGTCTACGAGCAGTACTTC. It specifies CASSFGGGGVYEQYF. J is TRBJ2-7 and V is TRBV12-3 or TRBV12-4, with a possible D match to TRBD2 (7 bases). This CDR3 is 15 amino acids long. V was trimmed by 3 bases and J by 3 bases, leaving 15 bases between them.

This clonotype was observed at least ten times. The CDR3 spells CASSHIAGLNEQFF. CDR3 bases: TGCGCCAGCAGCCATATAGCGGGGCTCAATGAGCAGTTCTTC. V and J are TRBV4-3 and TRBJ2-1; 8 nucleotides match TRBD2. The germline gives CDR1 LGHNA, CDR2 YSLEER. With 3 bases clipped from V and 6 bases from J, the junction kept 4 bases outside the gene matches. The CDR3 covers 14 residues.

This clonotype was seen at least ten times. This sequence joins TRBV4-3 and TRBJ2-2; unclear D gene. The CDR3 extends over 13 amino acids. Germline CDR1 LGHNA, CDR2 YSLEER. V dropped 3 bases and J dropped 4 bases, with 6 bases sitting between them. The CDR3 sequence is CASSQVPTGELFF. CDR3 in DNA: TGCGCCAGCAGCCAGGTACCCACCGGGGAGCTGTTTTTT.

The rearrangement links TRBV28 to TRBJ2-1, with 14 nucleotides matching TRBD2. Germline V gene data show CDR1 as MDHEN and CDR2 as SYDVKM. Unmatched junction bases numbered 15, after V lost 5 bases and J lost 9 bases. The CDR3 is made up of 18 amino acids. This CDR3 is CASSLHLRLAGGGGEQFF. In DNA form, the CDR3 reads TGTGCCAGCAGTCTCCATCTACGACTAGCGGGGGGGGGCGGTGAGCAGTTCTTC.

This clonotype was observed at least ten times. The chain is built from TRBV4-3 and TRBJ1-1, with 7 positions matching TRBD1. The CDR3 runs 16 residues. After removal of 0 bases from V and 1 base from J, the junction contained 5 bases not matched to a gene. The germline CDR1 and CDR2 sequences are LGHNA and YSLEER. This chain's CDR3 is CASSQERRQGNTEAFF. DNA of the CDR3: TGCGCCAGCAGCCAAGAACGGCGACAGGGGAACACTGAAGCTTTCTTT.

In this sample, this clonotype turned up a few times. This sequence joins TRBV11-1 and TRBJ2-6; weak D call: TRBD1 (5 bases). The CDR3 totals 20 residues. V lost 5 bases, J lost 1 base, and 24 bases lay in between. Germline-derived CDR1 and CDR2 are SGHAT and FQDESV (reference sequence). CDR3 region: CASSPDPWGTSKSGANVLTF. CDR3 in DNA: TGTGCCAGCAGCCCAGATCCCTGGGGCACCTCAAAGTCTGGGGCCAACGTCCTGACTTTC.

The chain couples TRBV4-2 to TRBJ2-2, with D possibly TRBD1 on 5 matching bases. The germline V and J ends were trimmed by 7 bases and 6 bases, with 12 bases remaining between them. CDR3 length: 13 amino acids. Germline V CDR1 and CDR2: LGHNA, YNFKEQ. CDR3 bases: TGTGCCAGCATCCCCCGACAGCCCGGGGAGCTGTTTTTT. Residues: CASIPRQPGELFF.

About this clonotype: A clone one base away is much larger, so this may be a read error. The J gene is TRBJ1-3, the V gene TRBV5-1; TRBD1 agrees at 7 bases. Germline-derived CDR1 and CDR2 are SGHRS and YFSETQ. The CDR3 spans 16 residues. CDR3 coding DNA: TGCGCCAGCAGCCCGTTACAGGGGTCCTCTGGAAACACCACATATTTT. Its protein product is CASSPLQGSSGNTTYF. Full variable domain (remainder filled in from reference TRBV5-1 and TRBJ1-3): KAGVTQTPRYLIKTRGQQVTLSCSPISGHRSVSWYQQTPGQGLQFLFEYFSETQRNKGNFPGRFSGRQFSNSRSEMNVSTLELGDSALYLCASSPLQGSSGNTTYFGEGSWLTVV.

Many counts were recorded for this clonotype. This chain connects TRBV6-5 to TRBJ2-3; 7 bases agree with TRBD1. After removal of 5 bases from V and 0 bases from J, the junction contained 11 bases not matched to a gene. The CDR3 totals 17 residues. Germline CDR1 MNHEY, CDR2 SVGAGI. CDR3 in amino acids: CASSPGRGRRSTDTQYF. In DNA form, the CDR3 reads TGTGCCAGCAGTCCGGGAAGGGGGCGTAGAAGCACAGATACGCAGTATTTT.